This TCR beta chain was recorded in a study of blood T cell repertoires in COVID-19. The repertoire was sequenced with immunoSEQ multiplex PCR; TCRdb's copy has only in-frame clones and lacks some. The data contain some 250,000 clones, roughly 88% of them seen just once; the ten biggest clones take up about 12%. Trimming took 4 bases from V and 1 from J; bases not matched to a gene: 3. CDR3 length equals 14 residues. Germline V gene sequence: CDR1 SGHTA, CDR2 FQGTGA. The rearrangement uses TRBV7-3 and TRBJ1-1, with TRBD1 matching over 7 bases. Sequencing was done on a sample of peripheral blood. This clonotype was sampled from an older man with acute or convalescent COVID-19. As DNA, the CDR3 is TGTGCCAGCAGCTCCGACAGGGCGAACACTGAAGCTTTCTTT. This sequence encodes CASSSDRANTEAFF.